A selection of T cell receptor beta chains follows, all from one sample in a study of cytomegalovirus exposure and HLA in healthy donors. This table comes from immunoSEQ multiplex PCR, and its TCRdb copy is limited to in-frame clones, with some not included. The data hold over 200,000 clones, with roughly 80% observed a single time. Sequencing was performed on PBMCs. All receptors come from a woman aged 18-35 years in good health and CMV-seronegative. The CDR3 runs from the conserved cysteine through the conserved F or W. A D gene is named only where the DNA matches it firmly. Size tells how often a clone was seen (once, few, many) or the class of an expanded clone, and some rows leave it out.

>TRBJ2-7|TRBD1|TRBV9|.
CASSVRTGAEQYF
TGTGCCAGCAGCGTCAGGACAGGGGCCGAGCAGTACTTC
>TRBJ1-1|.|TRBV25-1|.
CASSDQMNTEAFF
TGTGCCAGCAGTGACCAGATGAACACTGAAGCTTTCTTT
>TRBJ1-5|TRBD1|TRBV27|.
CASSTGTGAAVYGNQPQHF
TGTGCCAGCAGTACGGGGACAGGGGCGGCAGTTTATGGCAATCAGCCCCAGCATTTT
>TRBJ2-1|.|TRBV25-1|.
CASEETLEQFF
TGTGCCAGCGAGGAGACACTCGAGCAGTTCTTC
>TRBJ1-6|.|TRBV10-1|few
CASSAVVGDSPLHF
TGCGCCAGCAGTGCAGTGGTAGGGGATTCACCCCTCCACTTT
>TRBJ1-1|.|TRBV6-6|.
CASRVTGEAFF
TGTGCCAGCAGAGTTACAGGTGAAGCTTTCTTT
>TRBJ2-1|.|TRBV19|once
CASTPVGAYNEQFF
TGTGCCAGTACCCCTGTTGGAGCCTACAATGAGCAGTTCTTC
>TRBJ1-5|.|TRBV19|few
CASSMNRPQPQHF
TGTGCCAGTAGTATGAACAGGCCCCAGCCCCAGCATTTT
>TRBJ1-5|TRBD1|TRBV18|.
CASSLDRGLNQPQHF
TGTGCCAGCTCACTTGACAGGGGGCTTAATCAGCCCCAGCATTTT
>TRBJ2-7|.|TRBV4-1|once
CASSLPPMDEQYF
TGCGCCAGCAGCCTACCCCCAATGGACGAGCAGTACTTC
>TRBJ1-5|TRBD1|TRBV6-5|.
CASSYSGTAGQPQHF
TGTGCCAGCAGTTACTCCGGGACAGCAGGTCAGCCCCAGCATTTT
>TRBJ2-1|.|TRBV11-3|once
CASSSATYNEQFF
TGTGCCAGCAGCTCCGCCACGTACAATGAGCAGTTCTTC
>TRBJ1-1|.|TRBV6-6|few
CASSEPSNTEAFF
TGTGCCAGCAGTGAGCCTAGCAACACTGAAGCTTTCTTT
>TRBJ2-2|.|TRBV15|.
CATSRDLGPGELFF
TGTGCCACCAGCAGAGATTTAGGCCCCGGGGAGCTGTTTTTT
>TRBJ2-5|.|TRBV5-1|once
CASSKIFRGEETQYF
TGCGCCAGCAGCAAGATCTTCAGGGGGGAAGAGACCCAGTACTTC
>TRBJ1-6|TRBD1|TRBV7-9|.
CASSLVQGESPLHF
TGTGCCAGCAGCTTAGTGCAGGGGGAATCACCCCTCCACTTT
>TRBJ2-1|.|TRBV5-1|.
CASSLSQGGDEQFF
TGCGCCAGCAGCTTGAGCCAGGGGGGGGACGAGCAGTTCTTC
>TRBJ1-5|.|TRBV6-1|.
CASSESWHRPSNQPQHF
TGTGCCAGCAGTGAATCCTGGCACCGGCCCAGCAATCAGCCCCAGCATTTT
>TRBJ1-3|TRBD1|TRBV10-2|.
CAIRQGGAGNTIYF
TGCGCCATAAGACAGGGGGGTGCTGGAAACACCATATATTTT
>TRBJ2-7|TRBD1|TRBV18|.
CASSPGGTGGNEQYF
TGTGCCAGCTCACCCGGCGGGACAGGGGGCAACGAGCAGTACTTC
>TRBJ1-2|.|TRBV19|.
CASRQGLYGYTF
TGTGCCAGTAGACAGGGCCTCTATGGCTACACCTTC
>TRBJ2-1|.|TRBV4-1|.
CASSQAPRGRGQYNEQFF
TGCGCCAGCAGCCAAGCCCCCCGTGGCAGGGGTCAATACAATGAGCAGTTCTTC
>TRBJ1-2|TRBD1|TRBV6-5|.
CASSYGQGINYGYTF
TGTGCCAGCAGTTACGGACAGGGCATTAACTATGGCTACACCTTC
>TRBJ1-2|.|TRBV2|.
CASSPQGRDGYTF
TGTGCCAGCAGCCCGCAGGGGCGGGATGGCTACACCTTC
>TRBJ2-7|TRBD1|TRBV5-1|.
CASSSVAGQGYEQYF
TGCGCCAGCAGCAGCGTTGCGGGACAGGGGTACGAGCAGTACTTC
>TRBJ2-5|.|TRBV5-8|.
CASRFRGQETQYF
TGTGCCAGCAGGTTCAGGGGTCAAGAGACCCAGTACTTC
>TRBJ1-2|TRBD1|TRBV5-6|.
CASSSGQPNYGYTF
TGTGCCAGCAGCTCGGGACAGCCTAACTATGGCTACACCTTC
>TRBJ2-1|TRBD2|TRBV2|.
CASSRGDYNEQFF
TGTGCCAGCAGTCGGGGGGACTACAATGAGCAGTTCTTC
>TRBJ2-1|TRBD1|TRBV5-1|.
CASSYPGGQGSYEQFF
TGCGCCAGCAGCTACCCCGGGGGACAGGGGAGCTATGAGCAGTTCTTC
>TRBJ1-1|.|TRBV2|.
CASRGRVNTEAFF
TGTGCCAGCAGGGGGAGGGTTAACACTGAAGCTTTCTTT
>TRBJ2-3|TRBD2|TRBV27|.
CASSSGTSDTDTQYF
TGTGCCAGCAGCTCTGGGACTAGCGACACAGATACGCAGTATTTT
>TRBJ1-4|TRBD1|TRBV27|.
CASRLRGAGTGFANEKLFF
TGTGCCAGCAGGTTGCGGGGAGCCGGGACAGGGTTTGCTAATGAAAAACTGTTTTTT
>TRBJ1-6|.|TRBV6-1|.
CASSVGRGGDSPLHF
TGTGCCAGCTCCGTGGGCCGTGGCGGTGATTCACCCCTCCACTTT
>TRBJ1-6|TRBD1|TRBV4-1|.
CASSPVDRADSPLHF
TGCGCCAGCAGCCCGGTAGACAGGGCGGATTCACCCCTCCACTTT
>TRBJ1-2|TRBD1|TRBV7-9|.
CASSPPGQGYGYTF
TGTGCCAGCAGTCCTCCGGGACAGGGTTATGGCTACACCTTC
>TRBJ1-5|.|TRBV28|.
CASKVSSGRGSNQPQHF
TGTGCCAGCAAAGTGTCCAGTGGGAGGGGAAGCAATCAGCCCCAGCATTTT
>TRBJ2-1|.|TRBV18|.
CASSPGGGGSNEQFF
TGTGCCAGCTCACCAGGAGGGGGTGGGAGCAATGAGCAGTTCTTC
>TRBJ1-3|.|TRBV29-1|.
CSVSGTGNTIYF
TGCAGCGTGTCAGGGACTGGAAACACCATATATTTT
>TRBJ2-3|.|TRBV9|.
CASSVEGHHRQPLGRTDTQYF
TGTGCCAGCAGCGTAGAGGGCCACCACAGGCAACCCCTGGGTCGCACAGATACGCAGTATTTT
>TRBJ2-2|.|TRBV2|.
CASIGASGHTGELFF
TGTGCCAGCATAGGGGCGAGTGGGCACACCGGGGAGCTGTTTTTT
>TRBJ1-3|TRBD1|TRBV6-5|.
CASSTGVGNTIYF
TGTGCCAGCAGTACAGGGGTCGGAAACACCATATATTTT
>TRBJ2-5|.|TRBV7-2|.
CASSLGQEETQYF
TGTGCCAGCAGCTTAGGACAGGAAGAGACCCAGTACTTC
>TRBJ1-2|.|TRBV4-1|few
CASSQDRDSLPYGYTF
TGCGCCAGCAGCCAAGACCGGGACTCCCTGCCCTATGGCTACACCTTC
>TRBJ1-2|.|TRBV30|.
CAWSPGAWGGYTF
TGTGCCTGGAGCCCGGGGGCCTGGGGCGGCTACACCTTC
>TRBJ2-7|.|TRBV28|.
CASRQGGSHYEQYF
TGTGCCAGCAGGCAGGGGGGGTCCCACTACGAGCAGTACTTC
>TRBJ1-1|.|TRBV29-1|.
CSVDLQGMNTEAFF
TGCAGCGTTGATTTGCAGGGAATGAACACTGAAGCTTTCTTT
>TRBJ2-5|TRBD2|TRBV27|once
CASSTQNQWTSGKRETQYF
TGTGCCAGCAGCACCCAAAATCAGTGGACTAGCGGGAAGAGGGAGACCCAGTACTTC
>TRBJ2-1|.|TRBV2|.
CASSMRRYNEQFF
TGTGCCAGCTCCATGCGGAGATACAATGAGCAGTTCTTC
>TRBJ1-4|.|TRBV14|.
CASSRGDRDEKLFF
TGTGCCAGCAGCCGAGGAGACCGGGATGAAAAACTGTTTTTT
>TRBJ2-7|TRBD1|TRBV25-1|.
CASSEYDGTGVGEQYF
TGTGCCAGCAGTGAATATGACGGGACAGGGGTCGGTGAGCAGTACTTC
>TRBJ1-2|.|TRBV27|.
CASSLDGTFYGYTF
TGTGCCAGCAGTTTAGACGGGACCTTCTATGGCTACACCTTC
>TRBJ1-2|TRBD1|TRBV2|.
CASNSALTGWRDYTF
TGTGCCAGCAATAGCGCTCTGACAGGGTGGAGGGACTACACCTTC